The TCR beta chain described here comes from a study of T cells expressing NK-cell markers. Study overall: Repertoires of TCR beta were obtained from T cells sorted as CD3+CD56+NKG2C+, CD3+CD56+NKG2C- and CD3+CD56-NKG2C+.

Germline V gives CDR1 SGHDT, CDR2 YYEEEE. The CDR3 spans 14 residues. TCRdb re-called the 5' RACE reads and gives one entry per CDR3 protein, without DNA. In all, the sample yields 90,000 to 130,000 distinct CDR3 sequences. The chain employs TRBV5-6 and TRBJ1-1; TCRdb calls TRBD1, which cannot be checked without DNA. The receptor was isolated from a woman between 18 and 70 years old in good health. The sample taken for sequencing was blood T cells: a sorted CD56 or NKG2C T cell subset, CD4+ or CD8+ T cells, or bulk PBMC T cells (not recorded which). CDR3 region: CASSLAGGSLNVFF.